The rows below give T cell receptor beta chains drawn from one sample of a study of PD-1 blockade in classical Hodgkin lymphoma. Sequencing was performed with immunoSEQ multiplex PCR; in TCRdb, only in-frame clones are kept and a portion is missing. The sample carries 31,000 or so clones, about 70% recorded once. The sample consisted of peripheral blood mononuclear cells (PBMCs), taken before the second cycle of nivolumab. Receptors were obtained from a human donor with classical Hodgkin lymphoma. The conserved cysteine and the conserved F or W are not part of the CDR3 here.

length	V	CDR3
13	TRBV4-2	ASSQDRGSYSPLH
11	TRBV6-5	AISELGYYGYT
13	TRBV7-2	ASIQSAGAAYEQY
10	TRBV30	AWGELQNTQY
13	TRBV30	ACTKTGWVTGELF
11	TRBV29-1	SVRDPKHNEQF
15	TRBV4-2	ASSQGRGGRGSDTQY
12	TRBV27	ASSSHPGTYEQY
12	TRBV28	ASSLWRGHQPQH
11	TRBV5-5	ASSAQGSGKLF
14	TRBV7-8	ASSLAMTGSSYEQY
12	TRBV18	ASSPFLLSGELF
12	TRBV28	ASGGGGIRETQY
12	TRBV7-8	ASSARSYTGELF
13	TRBV6-5	ASSYSNRGTLGYT
13	TRBV28	ASSPRGALWNEQF
13	TRBV30	AWSVGGPIHTEAF
12	TRBV6-5	ASREPSGVYEQY
12	TRBV9	ASSVVTGRAEAF
15	TRBV19	ASSIVAEGAPVYGYT
13	TRBV18	ASSPSPNPAETQY
10	TRBV30	AWKGQTYGYT
11	TRBV5-1	ASSTRETYEQY
13	TRBV10-3	AISGGRDRVDEQY
13	TRBV28	ASSSSGRNLNEQF
12	TRBV6-5	ASSRLSGYNEQF
14	TRBV15	ATSRGDRVNNEKLF
15	TRBV7-2	ASSSLTGAYGLYEQY
12	TRBV18	ASSPGLAQETQY
13	TRBV11-2	ASSSSRAVGTEAF
11	TRBV19	ASSTGVPGELF
13	TRBV25-1	ASSESPSDRMGYT
13	TRBV7-2	ASSLLGPSTDTQY
13	TRBV21-1	ASSRREAGNQPQH
10	TRBV30	AWKGSGSPLH
13	TRBV6-5	ASRHRGRMTDTQY
12	TRBV19	ASSFTGGITEAF
16	TRBV5-1	ASSSRTSGATGTDTQY
14	TRBV6-6	ASSSPGQAIVDEQF
14	TRBV7-6	ASSFLAGGLTDTQY
12	TRBV5-1	ASRGETVNSPLH
12	TRBV7-9	ASSLVEAGGGQF
12	TRBV6-5	ASSYGTGNYEQY